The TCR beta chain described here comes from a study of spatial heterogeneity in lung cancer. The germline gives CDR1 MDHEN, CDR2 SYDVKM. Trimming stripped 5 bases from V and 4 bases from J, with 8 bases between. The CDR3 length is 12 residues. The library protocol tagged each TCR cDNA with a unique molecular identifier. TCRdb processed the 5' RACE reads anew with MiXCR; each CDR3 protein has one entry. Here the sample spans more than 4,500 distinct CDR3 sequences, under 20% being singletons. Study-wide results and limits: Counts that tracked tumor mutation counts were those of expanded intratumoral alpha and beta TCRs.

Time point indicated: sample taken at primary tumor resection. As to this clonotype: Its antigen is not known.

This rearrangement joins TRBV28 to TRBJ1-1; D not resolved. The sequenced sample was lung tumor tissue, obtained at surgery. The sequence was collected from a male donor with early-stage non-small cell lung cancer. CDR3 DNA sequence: TGTGCCAGCAGTATGGAGGTCACTGAAGCTTTCTTT. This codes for CASSMEVTEAFF.